This TCR beta chain appears in the sequencing data of a study of blood T cell repertoires in COVID-19. Study in general: Acute-phase and convalescent COVID-19 samples originated in the United States, Italy and Spain.

In the authors' workflow: Reference gene primer amplification gave nucleated cell count estimates. Here immunoSEQ multiplex PCR was the method, and the copy in TCRdb shows in-frame clones only, minus some. D and trimming come from the DNA, and the V and J calls and clone size come from that table. Among about 48,000 clones listed, about four fifths were seen once. The sample holds a few counts of this clone. This CDR3 is 14 amino acids long. Germline CDR1 and CDR2: SGHDT and YYEEEE. V trimming: 0 bases; J trimming: 9 bases; junction bases outside the gene matches: 2. The TCR sequence derives from a human donor in a cohort sampled during active COVID-19. The rearrangement links TRBV5-6 to TRBJ1-6, with 8 bases that match TRBD1. The sample taken for sequencing was peripheral blood. This chain's CDR3 is CASSLGQGTSPLHF. Written as DNA, the CDR3 is TGTGCCAGCAGCTTGGGACAGGGGACTTCACCCCTCCACTTT.